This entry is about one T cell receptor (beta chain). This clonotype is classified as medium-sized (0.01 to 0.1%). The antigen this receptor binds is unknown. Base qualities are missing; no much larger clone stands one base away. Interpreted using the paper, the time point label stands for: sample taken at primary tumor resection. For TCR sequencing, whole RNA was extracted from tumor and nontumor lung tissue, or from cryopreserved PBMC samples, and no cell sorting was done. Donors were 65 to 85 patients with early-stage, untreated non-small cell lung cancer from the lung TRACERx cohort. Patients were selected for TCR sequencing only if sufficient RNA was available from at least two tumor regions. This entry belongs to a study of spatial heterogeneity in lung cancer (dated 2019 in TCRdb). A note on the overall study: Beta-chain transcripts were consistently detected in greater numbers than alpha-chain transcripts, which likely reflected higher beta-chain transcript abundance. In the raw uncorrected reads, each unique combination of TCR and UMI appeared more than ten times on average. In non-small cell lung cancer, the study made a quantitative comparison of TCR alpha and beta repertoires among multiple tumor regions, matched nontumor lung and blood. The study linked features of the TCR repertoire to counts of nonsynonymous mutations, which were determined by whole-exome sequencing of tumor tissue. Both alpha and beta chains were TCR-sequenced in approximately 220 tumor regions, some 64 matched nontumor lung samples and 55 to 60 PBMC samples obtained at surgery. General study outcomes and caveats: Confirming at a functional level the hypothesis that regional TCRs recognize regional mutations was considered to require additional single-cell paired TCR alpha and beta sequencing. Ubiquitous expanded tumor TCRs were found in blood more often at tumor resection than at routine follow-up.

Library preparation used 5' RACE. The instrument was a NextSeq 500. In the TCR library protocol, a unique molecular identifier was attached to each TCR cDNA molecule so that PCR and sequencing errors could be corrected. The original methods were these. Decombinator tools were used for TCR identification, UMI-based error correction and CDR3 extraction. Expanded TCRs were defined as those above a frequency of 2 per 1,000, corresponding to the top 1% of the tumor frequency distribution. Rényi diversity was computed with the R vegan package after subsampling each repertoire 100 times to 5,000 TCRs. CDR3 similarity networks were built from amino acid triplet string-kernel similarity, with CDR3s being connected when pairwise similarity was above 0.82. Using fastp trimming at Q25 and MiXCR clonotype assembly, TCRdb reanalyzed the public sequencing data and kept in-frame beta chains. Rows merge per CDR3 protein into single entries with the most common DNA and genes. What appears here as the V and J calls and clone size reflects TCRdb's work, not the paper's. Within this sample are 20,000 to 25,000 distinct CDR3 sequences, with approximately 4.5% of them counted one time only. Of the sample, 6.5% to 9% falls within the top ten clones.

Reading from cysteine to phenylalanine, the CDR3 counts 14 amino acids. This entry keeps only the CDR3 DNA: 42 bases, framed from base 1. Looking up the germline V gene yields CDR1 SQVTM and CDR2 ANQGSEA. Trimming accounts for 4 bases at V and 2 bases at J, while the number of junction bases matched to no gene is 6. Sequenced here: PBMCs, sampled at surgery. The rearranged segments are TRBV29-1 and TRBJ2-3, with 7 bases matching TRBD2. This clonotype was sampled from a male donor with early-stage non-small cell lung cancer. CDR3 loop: CSVVDGLDTDTQYF. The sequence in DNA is TGCAGCGTTGTAGACGGACTAGACACAGATACGCAGTATTTT.